Described below is a single TCR beta chain sequence and its context. What it binds is unknown. The sample originates from a study of OX40 agonist ivuxolimab in advanced cancers. Study in general: Prior therapy, whether anti-PD-1, anti-PD-L1 or anti-CTLA-4, was allowed, and approximately 37% had some. Two cutaneous melanoma patients and one hepatocellular carcinoma patient, three in all, had partial responses.

TCRdb keeps only in-frame clones here, not all; method: immunoSEQ multiplex PCR. The sample lists 75,000 to 100,000 clones; roughly four fifths were seen once. This CDR3 has 12 amino acids. Between the trimmed V and J ends, which lost 4 bases and 4 bases, there was a span of 8 bases. CDR1 MNHNY and CDR2 SVGAGI come from the germline V gene (reference sequence). Overall study results and limits: On average, CD8+ T cells showed a greater number of expanded clones than CD4+.

This chain uses TRBV6-6 with TRBJ2-7; the D is unclear. The TCR originated in an adult with an advanced solid tumor such as melanoma, head and neck, liver or kidney cancer. This specimen consisted of CD4+ or CD8+ T cells sorted from blood, obtained in a trial of the OX40 agonist ivuxolimab. The CDR3 DNA reads TGTGCCAGCAGTTCAGGAGCGTACGAGCAGTACTTC. Amino acid sequence: CASSSGAYEQYF.